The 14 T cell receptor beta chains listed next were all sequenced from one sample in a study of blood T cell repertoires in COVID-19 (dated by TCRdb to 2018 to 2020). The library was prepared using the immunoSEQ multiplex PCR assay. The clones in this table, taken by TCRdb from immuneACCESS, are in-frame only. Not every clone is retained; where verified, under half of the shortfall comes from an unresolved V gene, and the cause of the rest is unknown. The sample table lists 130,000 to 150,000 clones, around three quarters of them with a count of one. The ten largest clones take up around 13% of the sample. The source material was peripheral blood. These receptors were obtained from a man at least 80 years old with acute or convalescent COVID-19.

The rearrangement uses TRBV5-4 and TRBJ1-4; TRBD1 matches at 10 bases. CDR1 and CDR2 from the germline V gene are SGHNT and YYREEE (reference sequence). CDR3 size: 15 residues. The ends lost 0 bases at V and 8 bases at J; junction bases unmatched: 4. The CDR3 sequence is CASSLGTGGNEKLFF. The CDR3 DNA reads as TGTGCCAGCAGCTTGGGGACAGGGGGTAACGAAAAACTGTTTTTT.

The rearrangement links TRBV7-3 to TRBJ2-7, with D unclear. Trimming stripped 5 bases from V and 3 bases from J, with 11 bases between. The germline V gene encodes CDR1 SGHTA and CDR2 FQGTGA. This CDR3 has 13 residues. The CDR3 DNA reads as TGTGCCAGCAGCGCCCAGGCCGGCTACGAGCAGTACTTC. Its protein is CASSAQAGYEQYF.

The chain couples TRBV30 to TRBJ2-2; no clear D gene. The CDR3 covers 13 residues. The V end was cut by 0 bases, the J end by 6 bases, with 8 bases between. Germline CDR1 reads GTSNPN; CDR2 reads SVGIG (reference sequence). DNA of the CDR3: TGTGCCTGGAGTGTCATAAGCGCCGGGGAGCTGTTTTTT. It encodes CAWSVISAGELFF.

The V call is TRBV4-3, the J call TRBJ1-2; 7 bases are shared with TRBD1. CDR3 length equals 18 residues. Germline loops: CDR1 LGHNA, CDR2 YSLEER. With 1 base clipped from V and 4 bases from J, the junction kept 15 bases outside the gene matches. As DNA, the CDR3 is TGCGCCAGCAGCCAAGTAAGAGGGGGCGCCCCCGGGGGCTATGGCTACACCTTC. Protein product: CASSQVRGGAPGGYGYTF.

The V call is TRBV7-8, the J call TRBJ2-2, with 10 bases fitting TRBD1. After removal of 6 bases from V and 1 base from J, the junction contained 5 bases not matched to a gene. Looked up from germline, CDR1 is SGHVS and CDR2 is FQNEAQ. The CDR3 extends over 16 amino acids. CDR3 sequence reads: CASSSRTGGNTGELFF. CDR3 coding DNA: TGTGCCAGCAGTTCCAGGACAGGGGGGAACACCGGGGAGCTGTTTTTT.

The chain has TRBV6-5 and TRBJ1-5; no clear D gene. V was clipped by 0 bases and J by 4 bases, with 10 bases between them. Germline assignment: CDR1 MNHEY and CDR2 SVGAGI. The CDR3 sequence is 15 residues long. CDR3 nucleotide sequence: TGTGCCAGCAGTTACTCAGGACGGGAAAATCAGCCCCAGCATTTT. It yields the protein CASSYSGRENQPQHF.

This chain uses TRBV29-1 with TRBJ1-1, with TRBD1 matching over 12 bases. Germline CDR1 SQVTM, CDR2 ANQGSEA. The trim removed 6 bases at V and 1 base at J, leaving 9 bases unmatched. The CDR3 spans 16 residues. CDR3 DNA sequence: TGCAGCGTAGACCCGGGACAGGGGGCTAGGAACACTGAAGCTTTCTTT. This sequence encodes CSVDPGQGARNTEAFF.

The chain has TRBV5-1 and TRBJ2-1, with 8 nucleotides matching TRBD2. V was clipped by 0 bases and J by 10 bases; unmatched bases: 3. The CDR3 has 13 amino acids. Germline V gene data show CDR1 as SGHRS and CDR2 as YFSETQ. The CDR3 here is CASSLAVAGEQFF. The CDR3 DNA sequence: TGCGCCAGCAGCTTGGCGGTAGCGGGGGAGCAGTTCTTC.

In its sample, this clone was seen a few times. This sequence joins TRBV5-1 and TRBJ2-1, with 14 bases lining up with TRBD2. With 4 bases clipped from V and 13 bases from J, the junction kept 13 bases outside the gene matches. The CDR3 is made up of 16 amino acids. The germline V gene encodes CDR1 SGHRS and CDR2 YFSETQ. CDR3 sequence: CASSTGTSGGVVVQFF. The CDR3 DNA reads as TGCGCCAGCAGCACCGGGACTAGCGGGGGAGTAGTAGTACAGTTCTTC.

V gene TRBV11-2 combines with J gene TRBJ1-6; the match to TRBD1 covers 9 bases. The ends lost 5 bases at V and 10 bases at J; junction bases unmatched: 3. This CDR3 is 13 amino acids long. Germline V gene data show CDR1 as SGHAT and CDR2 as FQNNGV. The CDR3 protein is CASSPDRGSPLHF. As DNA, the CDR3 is TGTGCCAGCAGCCCGGACAGGGGATCACCCCTCCACTTT. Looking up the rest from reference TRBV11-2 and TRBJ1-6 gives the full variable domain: EAGVAQSPRYKIIEKRQSVAFWCNPISGHATLYWYQQILGQGPKLLIQFQNNGVVDDSQLPKDRFSAERLKGVDSTLKIQPAKLEDSAVYLCASSPDRGSPLHFGNGTRLTVT.

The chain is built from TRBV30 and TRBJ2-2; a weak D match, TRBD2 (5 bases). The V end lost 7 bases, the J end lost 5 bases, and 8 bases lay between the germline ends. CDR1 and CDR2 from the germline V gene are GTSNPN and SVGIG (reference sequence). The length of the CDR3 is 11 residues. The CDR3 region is CASQRTGELFF. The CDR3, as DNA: TGTGCCTCCCAGCGGACCGGGGAGCTGTTTTTT.

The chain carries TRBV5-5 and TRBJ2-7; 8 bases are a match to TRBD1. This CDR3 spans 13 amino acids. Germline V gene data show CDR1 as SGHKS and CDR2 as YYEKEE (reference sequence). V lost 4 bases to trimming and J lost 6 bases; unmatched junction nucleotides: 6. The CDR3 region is CASSPTGVVEQYF. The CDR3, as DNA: TGTGCCAGCAGCCCGACAGGGGTAGTCGAGCAGTACTTC.

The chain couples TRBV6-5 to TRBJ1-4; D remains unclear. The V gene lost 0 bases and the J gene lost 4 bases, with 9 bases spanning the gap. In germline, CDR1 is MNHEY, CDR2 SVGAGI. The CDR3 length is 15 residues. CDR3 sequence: CASSYSGALNEKLFF. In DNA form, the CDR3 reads TGTGCCAGCAGTTACTCTGGAGCTCTTAATGAAAAACTGTTTTTT.

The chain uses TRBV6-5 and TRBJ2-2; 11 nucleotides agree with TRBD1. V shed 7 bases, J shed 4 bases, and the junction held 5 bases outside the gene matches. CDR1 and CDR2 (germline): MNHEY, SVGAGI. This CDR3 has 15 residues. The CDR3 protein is CASNPGTGGTGELFF. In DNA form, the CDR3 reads TGTGCCAGCAATCCCGGGACAGGGGGCACCGGGGAGCTGTTTTTT.